These 6 T cell receptor beta chains were sequenced from one sample in a study of T-cell reconstitution after alpha-beta-depleted transplantation in children. During its preparation, the TCRbeta library received unique molecular identifiers. From the PCR reads, TCRdb called clonotypes with MiXCR, one entry per CDR3 protein. The table includes about 360,000 distinct CDR3 sequences, 13% detected once. The sequenced sample was PBMCs, obtained from the stem cell graft. Receptors originate from a human donor who donated a stem cell graft to a child with Fanconi anemia.

This clonotype showed up just once. This rearrangement joins TRBV6-2 or TRBV6-3 to TRBJ1-4, with D possibly matching TRBD1 (5 bases). V gave up 7 bases and J gave up 3 bases, with 18 bases separating them. CDR3 length: 16 residues. Germline lookup yields CDR1 MNHEY and CDR2 SVGEGT. Here the CDR3 DNA reads TGTGCCAGCACCAAACCTACGGGACGAGCTAATGAAAAACTGTTTTTT. It translates to CASTKPTGRANEKLFF.

The sample holds a few counts of this clonotype. This chain connects TRBV28 to TRBJ2-2; tentative D call: TRBD2 (6 bases). Per germline, CDR1 MDHEN and CDR2 SYDVKM. CDR3 size: 18 residues. V lost 3 bases and J 0 bases, leaving 17 bases between the germline ends. CDR3 residues: CASSFLRGGRSNTGELFF. The CDR3 bases are TGTGCCAGCAGTTTTCTTAGGGGAGGCAGATCGAACACCGGGGAGCTGTTTTTT.

A few counts support this clonotype. The rearrangement joins TRBV20-1 to TRBJ2-3; 11 bases align to TRBD2. CDR1 is DFQATT and CDR2 is SNEGSKA in the germline V gene (reference sequence). V lost 3 bases to trimming and J lost 2 bases; unmatched junction nucleotides: 4. This CDR3 is 15 amino acids long. The CDR3 nucleotides are TGCAGTGCTAGCCCGACTAGCGGGGTCACAGATACGCAGTATTTT. It specifies CSASPTSGVTDTQYF.

The chain has TRBV9 and TRBJ1-3; weak D call: TRBD1 (5 bases). From germline, CDR1 is SGDLS and CDR2 YYNGEE. Trimming removed 3 bases at V and 0 bases at J, with 13 bases between. The CDR3 totals 16 residues. CDR3 sequence: CASSEGRQSSGNTIYF. CDR3 in DNA: TGTGCCAGCAGCGAGGGACGGCAAAGCTCTGGAAACACCATATATTTT.

This clonotype showed up many times. The V gene is TRBV12-3 or TRBV12-4, the J gene TRBJ1-4; the D is unclear. There are 12 residues in the CDR3. Deletions cut 8 bases from V and 5 bases from J, with 9 bases between. In nucleotides, the CDR3 is TGTGCCAGCCGGAGCCTGAATGAAAAACTGTTTTTT. Translated, it gives CASRSLNEKLFF.

The chain joins TRBV4-2 to TRBJ2-7; no clear D gene. The CDR3 sequence is 14 residues long. The V end was cut by 0 bases, the J end by 6 bases, with 12 bases between. The germline CDR1 and CDR2 sequences are LGHNA and YNFKEQ. In DNA, the CDR3 is TGTGCCAGCAGCCAAGATATCCACACCCCCGAGCAGTACTTC. Amino acid sequence: CASSQDIHTPEQYF.